A selection of T cell receptor beta chains follows, all from one sample in a study of T cell responses to AZD1222 COVID-19 vaccine. The repertoire was sequenced with immunoSEQ multiplex PCR; TCRdb's copy has only in-frame clones and lacks some. The data hold around 150,000 clones, with approximately 93% observed a single time. Sequencing used peripheral blood, obtained 28 days after the second AZD1222 dose. The receptors derive from an adult who received the AZD1222 COVID-19 vaccine. The CDR3 runs from the conserved cysteine through the conserved F or W. The D gene is left open where the match is weak. Expanded clones are given a class, and other clones once, few, many or no size at all.

D gene	V gene	clone size	J gene	CDR3 DNA	CDR3 protein
TRBD1	TRBV7-3	.	TRBJ1-6	TGTGCCAGCAGCTCAGGACAGGGCAATTCACCCCTCCACTTT	CASSSGQGNSPLHF
.	TRBV6-2/TRBV6-3	.	TRBJ1-1	TGTGCCAGCAGTGCAAGGGGCGTCGCTGAAGCTTTCTTT	CASSARGVAEAFF
TRBD1	TRBV14	.	TRBJ1-1	TGTGCCAGCAGGGACAGGATGGGGTCTGAAGCTTTCTTT	CASRDRMGSEAFF
.	TRBV2	few	TRBJ1-5	TGTGCCAGCAGTGAATATAGGGCAGGGTCCCTCAATCAGCCCCAGCATTTT	CASSEYRAGSLNQPQHF
TRBD2	TRBV6-2/TRBV6-3	.	TRBJ2-3	TGTGCCAGCAGTATGGGACTAGCGGGAGCCACAGATACGCAGTATTTT	CASSMGLAGATDTQYF
TRBD1	TRBV6-5	once	TRBJ1-1	TGTGCCAGCCGGATCCTTGGGGACAGGGGGCGAGCTTTCTTT	CASRILGDRGRAFF
TRBD1	TRBV10-1	.	TRBJ2-1	TGCGCCAGCAGTGAGCGTCCAGGGGGTACGGATGAGCAGTTCTTC	CASSERPGGTDEQFF
TRBD2	TRBV5-6	.	TRBJ2-1	TGTGCCAGCAGCTTGGCCGGGGACTACAGATACAATGAGCAGTTCTTC	CASSLAGDYRYNEQFF
.	TRBV14	once	TRBJ2-3	TGTGCCAGCAGCAGACGGACCCCCCTTGTCGATACGCAGTATTTT	CASSRRTPLVDTQYF
.	TRBV11-2	.	TRBJ2-2	TGTGCCAGCAGTGGGGTCATAAACACCGGGGAGCTGTTTTTT	CASSGVINTGELFF
TRBD2	TRBV6-1	.	TRBJ2-5	TGTGCCAGCAGTGAACCTCCGGGACTAGCGGGAGGCCTTCGAGAGACCCAGTACTTC	CASSEPPGLAGGLRETQYF
TRBD2	TRBV25-1	.	TRBJ2-7	TGTGCCAGCAACGAAACGGGACTAGTTTCCTACGAGCAGTACTTC	CASNETGLVSYEQYF
TRBD1	TRBV13	.	TRBJ1-2	TGTGCCAGCAGCTTAGGACAGGGGTTGAGCGGCTACACCTTC	CASSLGQGLSGYTF
.	TRBV10-3	.	TRBJ1-2	TGTGCCATCAGTGAGATGTTAGCTAACTATGGCTACACCTTC	CAISEMLANYGYTF
TRBD1	TRBV7-6	.	TRBJ1-1	TGTGCCAGCAGCTCAGGACAGGGGGGAGGCACTGAAGCTTTCTTT	CASSSGQGGGTEAFF
.	TRBV19	.	TRBJ1-6	TGTGCCAGTAGCCGATACTATAATTCACCCCTCCACTTT	CASSRYYNSPLHF
TRBD1	TRBV6-1	.	TRBJ2-7	TGTGCCAGCAGTGCTGGTGCCGGGACAGGGGCTACGTGGGAGCAGTACTTC	CASSAGAGTGATWEQYF
TRBD1	TRBV5-1	.	TRBJ2-1	TGCGCCAGCAGCACAAACGACAGGGAGACCAATGAGCAGTTCTTC	CASSTNDRETNEQFF
.	TRBV7-8	.	TRBJ1-4	TGTGCCAGCAGCTTAGGACAGGTCTATTATTCAACTAATGAAAAACTGTTTTTT	CASSLGQVYYSTNEKLFF
TRBD2	TRBV24-1	few	TRBJ2-1	TGTGCCACCAGTGATTTGGGACTAGCGGGAACGGGAAATGAGCAGTTCTTC	CATSDLGLAGTGNEQFF
TRBD1	TRBV7-9	.	TRBJ1-6	TGTGCCAGCAGCCAGGGGGCCTCCTATAATTCACCCCTCCACTTT	CASSQGASYNSPLHF
.	TRBV7-6	.	TRBJ1-4	TGTGCCAGCAGCTTAGCGGGCGGGAATGAAAAACTGTTTTTT	CASSLAGGNEKLFF
.	TRBV6-1	once	TRBJ1-5	TGTGCCAGCAGTGCACGGACGGCTAGCTTGACTCAGCCCCAGCATTTT	CASSARTASLTQPQHF
.	TRBV4-2	.	TRBJ1-2	TGTGCCAGCAGCCAAGGGATGGCTAACTATGGCTACACCTTC	CASSQGMANYGYTF
.	TRBV21-1	.	TRBJ2-7	TGTGCCAGCTTTTTGATGGGGGGCGGCTCCTACGAGCAGTACTTC	CASFLMGGGSYEQYF
.	TRBV13	.	TRBJ1-4	TGTGCCAGCACCCTTAGTGTCCCTCGTGCTGAAAAACTGTTTTTT	CASTLSVPRAEKLFF
TRBD2	TRBV7-3	once	TRBJ2-1	TGTGCCAGCAGCTTGGGACTAGCTTCGTACAATGAGCAGTTCTTC	CASSLGLASYNEQFF
.	TRBV9	.	TRBJ1-3	TGTGCCAGCAGCGTAGCTACCTCCGGAAACACCATATATTTT	CASSVATSGNTIYF
TRBD1	TRBV27	.	TRBJ1-1	TGTGCCAGCAGTCTATACCCTCGCCGGGACAGAGAAAACACTGAAGCTTTCTTT	CASSLYPRRDRENTEAFF
.	TRBV14	.	TRBJ1-2	TGTGCCAGCAGCCAAGATCTCGAGGGGGGCTACACCTTC	CASSQDLEGGYTF
.	TRBV14	.	TRBJ2-7	TGTGCCAGCAGCCAAGATTGGGGCCACGAGCAGTACTTC	CASSQDWGHEQYF
TRBD1	TRBV6-2/TRBV6-3	.	TRBJ2-3	TGTGCCAGCAGCCCCCAGGGCGGGGACAGGGTGGTCACAGATACGCAGTATTTT	CASSPQGGDRVVTDTQYF
.	TRBV10-3	.	TRBJ1-5	TGTGCCATCAGTGAGTCGAGCGGTAGCAATCAGCCCCAGCATTTT	CAISESSGSNQPQHF
TRBD2	TRBV5-8	.	TRBJ2-2	TGTGCCAGCAGCTTTACCGGGACTAGTGCGAACACCGGGGAGCTGTTTTTT	CASSFTGTSANTGELFF
TRBD2	TRBV2	.	TRBJ2-1	TGTGCCAGCGGGGCCGGGACTAGCATTAATGAGCAGTTCTTC	CASGAGTSINEQFF
.	TRBV11-2	once	TRBJ1-4	TGTGCCAGCAGCTTACGCCAGGGATGGGCAAATGAAAAACTGTTTTTT	CASSLRQGWANEKLFF
TRBD1	TRBV6-5	.	TRBJ1-5	TGTGCCAGCCAGAGCGACAGGGGTCGCAATCAGCCCCAGCATTTT	CASQSDRGRNQPQHF
TRBD2	TRBV24-1	.	TRBJ2-1	TGTGCCACCAGTGATTCAGGGACTAGCGGGAGGTGGTACAATGAGCAGTTCTTC	CATSDSGTSGRWYNEQFF
.	TRBV7-9	once	TRBJ1-5	TGTGCCAGCAGCTTAGGGGGGGCCCCTAGCAATCAGCCCCAGCATTTT	CASSLGGAPSNQPQHF
.	TRBV3-1/TRBV3-2	.	TRBJ2-7	TGTGCCAGCAGCCAAGATCACAAGGGCTACGAGCAGTACTTC	CASSQDHKGYEQYF
TRBD2	TRBV6-5	.	TRBJ2-1	TGTGCCAGGCCGCTAGCGGGAGTTCCCTACAATGAGCAGTTCTTC	CARPLAGVPYNEQFF
.	TRBV5-6	.	TRBJ1-1	TGTGCCAGCAGCGGAACCGACGACGGTTTGAACACTGAAGCTTTCTTT	CASSGTDDGLNTEAFF
.	TRBV6-2/TRBV6-3	.	TRBJ2-5	TGTGCCAGCAGTTACCCCCGTGACACAAGCCAAGAGACCCAGTACTTC	CASSYPRDTSQETQYF
TRBD2	TRBV28	.	TRBJ2-3	TGTGCCAGCAGTTTTTTGTCTAGCGGGAACATAGATACGCAGTATTTT	CASSFLSSGNIDTQYF
.	TRBV6-1	.	TRBJ1-1	TGTGCCAGCAGTGAAGTGGCAGAGAACACTGAAGCTTTCTTT	CASSEVAENTEAFF
TRBD2	TRBV5-1	.	TRBJ2-1	TGCGCCAGCAGCTCCTCGGGACTAGCGGGAGCCAGTGAGCAGTTCTTC	CASSSSGLAGASEQFF
TRBD2	TRBV4-3	many	TRBJ2-1	TGCGCCAGCAGCCAAGATGGGACTAGCGGGGTCGATGAGCAGTTCTTC	CASSQDGTSGVDEQFF
TRBD1	TRBV28	.	TRBJ2-6	TGTGCCAGCAGTATCTGGGACAGGGATTCTGGGGCCAACGTCCTGACTTTC	CASSIWDRDSGANVLTF
.	TRBV6-2/TRBV6-3	.	TRBJ2-7	TGTGCCAGCAGCAGCTGGGGGGAGCAGTACTTC	CASSSWGEQYF
TRBD1	TRBV2	.	TRBJ1-2	TGTGCCAGCACTGGAGGGGGCTCTGGCTACACCTTC	CASTGGGSGYTF
TRBD1	TRBV19	.	TRBJ1-2	TGTGCCAGTAGTACTCGACAGGGATCTCGGTATGGCTACACCTTC	CASSTRQGSRYGYTF
.	TRBV19	.	TRBJ2-3	TGTGCCAGTAGTATCAGGACAGATAGCACAGATACGCAGTATTTT	CASSIRTDSTDTQYF
TRBD2	TRBV20-1	.	TRBJ2-5	TGCAGTGCTAGTAGCGGGGGGGGCCCCCGAGAGACCCAGTACTTC	CSASSGGGPRETQYF
TRBD2	TRBV7-2	once	TRBJ2-3	TGTGCCAGCAGGGGGAGGGACTACCTTAGCACAGATACGCAGTATTTT	CASRGRDYLSTDTQYF
.	TRBV6-5	.	TRBJ1-6	TGTGCCAGCAAGATGGGTGAACTTATTAATTCACCCCTCCACTTT	CASKMGELINSPLHF